This TCR beta chain comes out of a study of OX40 agonist ivuxolimab in advanced cancers. Study conclusions and caveats: Circulating CD4+ and CD8+ T cells showed clonal expansion by week 6 at 0.1 to 3.0 mg/kg.

The method was immunoSEQ multiplex PCR; TCRdb's version includes in-frame clones alone and lacks a portion of them. The profile shows some 46,000 clones, 88% of them singletons. Turning to this clone: What it recognizes is unknown.

The germline CDR1 and CDR2 sequences are SGDLS and YYNGEE. V lost 3 bases to trimming and J lost 0 bases, with 14 bases between them. The CDR3 is 16 amino acids. The genes are TRBV9 and TRBJ2-3; D uncertain. The sequence was collected from an adult with an advanced solid tumor such as melanoma, head and neck, liver or kidney cancer. The sample was CD4+ or CD8+ T cells sorted from blood, taken in a trial of the OX40 agonist ivuxolimab. The DNA for the CDR3 is TGTGCCAGCAGCGAGGCGACCAAGACTAGCACAGATACGCAGTATTTT. This encodes CASSEATKTSTDTQYF. Full variable domain (outside the CDR3, taken from reference TRBV9 and TRBJ2-3): DSGVTQTPKHLITATGQRVTLRCSPRSGDLSVYWYQQSLDQGLQFLIQYYNGEERAKGNILERFSAQQFPDLHSELNLSSLELGDSALYFCASSEATKTSTDTQYFGPGTRLTVL.